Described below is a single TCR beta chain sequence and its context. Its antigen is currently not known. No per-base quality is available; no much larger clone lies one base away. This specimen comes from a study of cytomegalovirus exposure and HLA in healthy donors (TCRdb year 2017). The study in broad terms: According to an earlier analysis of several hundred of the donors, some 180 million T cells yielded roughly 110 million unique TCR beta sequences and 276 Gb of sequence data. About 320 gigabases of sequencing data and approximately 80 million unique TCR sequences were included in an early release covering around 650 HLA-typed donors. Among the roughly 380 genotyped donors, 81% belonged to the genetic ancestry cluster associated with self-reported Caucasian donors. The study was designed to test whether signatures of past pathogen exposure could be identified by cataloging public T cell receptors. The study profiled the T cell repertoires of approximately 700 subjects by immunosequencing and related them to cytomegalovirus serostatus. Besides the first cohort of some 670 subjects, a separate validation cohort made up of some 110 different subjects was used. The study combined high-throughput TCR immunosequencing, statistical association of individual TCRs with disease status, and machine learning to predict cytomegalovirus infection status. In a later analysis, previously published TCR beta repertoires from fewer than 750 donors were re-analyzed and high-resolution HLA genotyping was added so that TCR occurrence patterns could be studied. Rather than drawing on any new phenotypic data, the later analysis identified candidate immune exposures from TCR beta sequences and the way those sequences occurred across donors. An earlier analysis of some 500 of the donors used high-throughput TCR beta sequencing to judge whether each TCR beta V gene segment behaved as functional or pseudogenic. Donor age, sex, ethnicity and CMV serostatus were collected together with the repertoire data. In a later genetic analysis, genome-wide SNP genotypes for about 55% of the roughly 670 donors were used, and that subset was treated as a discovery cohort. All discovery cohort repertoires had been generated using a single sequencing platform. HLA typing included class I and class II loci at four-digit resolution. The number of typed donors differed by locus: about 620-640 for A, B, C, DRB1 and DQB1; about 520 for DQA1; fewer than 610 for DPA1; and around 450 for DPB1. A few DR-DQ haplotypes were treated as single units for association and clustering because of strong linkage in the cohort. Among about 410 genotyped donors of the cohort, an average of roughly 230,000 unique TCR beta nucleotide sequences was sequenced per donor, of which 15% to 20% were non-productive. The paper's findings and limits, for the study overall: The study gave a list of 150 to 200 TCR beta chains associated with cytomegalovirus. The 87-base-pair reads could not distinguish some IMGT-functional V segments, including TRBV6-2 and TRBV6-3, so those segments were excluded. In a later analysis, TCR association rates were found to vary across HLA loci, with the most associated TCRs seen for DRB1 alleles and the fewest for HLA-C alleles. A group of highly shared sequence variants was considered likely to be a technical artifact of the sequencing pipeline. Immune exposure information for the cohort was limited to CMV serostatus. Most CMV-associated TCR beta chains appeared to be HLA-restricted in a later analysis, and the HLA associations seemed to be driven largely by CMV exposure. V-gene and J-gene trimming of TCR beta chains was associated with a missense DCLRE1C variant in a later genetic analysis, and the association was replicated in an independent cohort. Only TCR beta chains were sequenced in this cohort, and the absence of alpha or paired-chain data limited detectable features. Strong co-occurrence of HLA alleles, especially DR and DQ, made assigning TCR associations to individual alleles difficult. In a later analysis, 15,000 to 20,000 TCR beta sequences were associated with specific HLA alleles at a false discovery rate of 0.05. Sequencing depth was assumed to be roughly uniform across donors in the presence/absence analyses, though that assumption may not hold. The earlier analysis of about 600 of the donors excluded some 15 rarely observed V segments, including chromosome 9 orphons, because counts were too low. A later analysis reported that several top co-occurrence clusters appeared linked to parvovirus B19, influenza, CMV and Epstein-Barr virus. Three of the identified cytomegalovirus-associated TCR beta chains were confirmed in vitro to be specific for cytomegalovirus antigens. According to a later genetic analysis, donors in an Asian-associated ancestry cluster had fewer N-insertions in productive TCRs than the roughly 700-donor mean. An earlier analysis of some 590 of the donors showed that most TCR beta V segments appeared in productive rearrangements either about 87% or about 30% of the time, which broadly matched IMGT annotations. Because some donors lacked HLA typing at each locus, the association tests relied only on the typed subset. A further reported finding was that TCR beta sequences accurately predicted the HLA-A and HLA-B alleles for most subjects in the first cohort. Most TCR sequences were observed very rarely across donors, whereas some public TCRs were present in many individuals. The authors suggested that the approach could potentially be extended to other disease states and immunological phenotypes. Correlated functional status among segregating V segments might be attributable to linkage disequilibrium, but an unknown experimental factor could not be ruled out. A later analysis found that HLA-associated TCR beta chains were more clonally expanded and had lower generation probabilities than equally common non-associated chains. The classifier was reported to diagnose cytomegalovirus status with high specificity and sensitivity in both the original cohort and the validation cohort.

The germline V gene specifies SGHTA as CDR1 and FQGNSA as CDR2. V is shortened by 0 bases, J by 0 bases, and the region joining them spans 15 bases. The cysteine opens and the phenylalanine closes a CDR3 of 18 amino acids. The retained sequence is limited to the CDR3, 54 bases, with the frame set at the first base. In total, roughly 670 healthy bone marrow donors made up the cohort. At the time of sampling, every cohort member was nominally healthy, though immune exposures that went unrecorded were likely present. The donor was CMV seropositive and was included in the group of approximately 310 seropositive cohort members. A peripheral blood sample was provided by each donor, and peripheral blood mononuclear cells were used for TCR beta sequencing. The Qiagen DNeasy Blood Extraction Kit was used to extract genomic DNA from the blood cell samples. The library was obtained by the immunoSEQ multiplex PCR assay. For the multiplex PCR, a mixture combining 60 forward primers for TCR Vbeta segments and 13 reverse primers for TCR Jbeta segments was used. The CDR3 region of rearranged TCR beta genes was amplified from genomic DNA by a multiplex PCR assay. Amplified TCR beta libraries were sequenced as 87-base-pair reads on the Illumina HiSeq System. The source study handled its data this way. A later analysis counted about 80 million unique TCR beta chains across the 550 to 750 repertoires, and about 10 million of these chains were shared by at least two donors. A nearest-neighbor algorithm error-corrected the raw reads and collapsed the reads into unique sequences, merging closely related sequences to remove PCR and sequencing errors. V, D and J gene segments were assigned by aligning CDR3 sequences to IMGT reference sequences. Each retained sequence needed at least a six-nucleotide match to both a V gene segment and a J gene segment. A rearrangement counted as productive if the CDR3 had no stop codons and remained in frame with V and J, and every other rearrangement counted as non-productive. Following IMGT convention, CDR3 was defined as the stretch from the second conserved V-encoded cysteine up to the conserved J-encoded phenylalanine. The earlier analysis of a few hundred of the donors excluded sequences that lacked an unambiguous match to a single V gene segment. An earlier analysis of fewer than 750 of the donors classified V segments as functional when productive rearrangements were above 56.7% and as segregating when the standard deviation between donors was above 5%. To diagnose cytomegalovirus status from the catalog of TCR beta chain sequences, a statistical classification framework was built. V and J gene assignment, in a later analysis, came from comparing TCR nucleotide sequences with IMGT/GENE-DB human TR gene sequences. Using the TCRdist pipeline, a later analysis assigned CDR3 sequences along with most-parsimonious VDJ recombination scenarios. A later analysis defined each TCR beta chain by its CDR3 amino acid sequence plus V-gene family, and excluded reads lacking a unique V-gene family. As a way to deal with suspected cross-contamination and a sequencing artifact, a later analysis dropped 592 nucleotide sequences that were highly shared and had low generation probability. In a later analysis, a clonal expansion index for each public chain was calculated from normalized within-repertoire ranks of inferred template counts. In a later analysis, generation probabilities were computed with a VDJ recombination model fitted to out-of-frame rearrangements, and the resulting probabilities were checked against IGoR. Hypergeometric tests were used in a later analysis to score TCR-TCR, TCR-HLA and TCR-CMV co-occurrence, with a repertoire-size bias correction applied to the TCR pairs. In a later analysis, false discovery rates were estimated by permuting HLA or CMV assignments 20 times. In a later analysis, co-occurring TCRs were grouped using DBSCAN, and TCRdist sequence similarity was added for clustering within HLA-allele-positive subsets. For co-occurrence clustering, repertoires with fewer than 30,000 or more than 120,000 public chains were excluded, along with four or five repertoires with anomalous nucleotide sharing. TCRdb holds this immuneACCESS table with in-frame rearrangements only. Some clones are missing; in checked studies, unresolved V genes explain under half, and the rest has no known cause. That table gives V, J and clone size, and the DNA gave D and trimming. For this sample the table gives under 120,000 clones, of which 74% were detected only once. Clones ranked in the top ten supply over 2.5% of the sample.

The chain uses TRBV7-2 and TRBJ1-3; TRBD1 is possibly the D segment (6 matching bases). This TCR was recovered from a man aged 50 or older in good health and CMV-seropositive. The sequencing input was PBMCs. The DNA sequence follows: TGTGCCAGCAGCTTAGCGTCCACGGCAGGGGTCTCTGGAAACACCATATATTTT. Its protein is CASSLASTAGVSGNTIYF.